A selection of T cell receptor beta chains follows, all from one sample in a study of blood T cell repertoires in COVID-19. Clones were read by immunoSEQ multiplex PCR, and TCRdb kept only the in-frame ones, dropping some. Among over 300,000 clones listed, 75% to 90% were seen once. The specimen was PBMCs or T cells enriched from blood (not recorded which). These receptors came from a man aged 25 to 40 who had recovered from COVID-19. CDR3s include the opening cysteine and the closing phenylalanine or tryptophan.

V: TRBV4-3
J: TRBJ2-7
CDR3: CASSRGRQGPYEQYF

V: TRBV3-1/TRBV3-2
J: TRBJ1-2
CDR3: CASSPRTGEPGYTF

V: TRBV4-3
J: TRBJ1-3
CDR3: CASSQDWGEGGNTIYF

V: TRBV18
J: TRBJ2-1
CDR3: CASSQGSGTSGASSYNEQFF

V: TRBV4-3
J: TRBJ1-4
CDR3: CASSQGTVPEKLFF

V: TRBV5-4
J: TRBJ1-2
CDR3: CASSLKQEPNYGYTF

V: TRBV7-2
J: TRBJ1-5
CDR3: CASSLRVSEGSQPQHF

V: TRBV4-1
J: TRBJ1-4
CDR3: CASSQGTVTGGEKLFF

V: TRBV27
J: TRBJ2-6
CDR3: CASSLRKDPRVSGANVLTF

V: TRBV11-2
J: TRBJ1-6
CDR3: CASSATGSSWNF

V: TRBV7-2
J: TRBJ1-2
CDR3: CASSSTGTGNFYYGYTF

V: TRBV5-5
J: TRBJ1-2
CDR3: CASSLTGGHGYTF

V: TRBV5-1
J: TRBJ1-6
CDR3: CASSLGQVSSPLHF

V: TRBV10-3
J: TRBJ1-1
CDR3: CAVRGVTEAFF

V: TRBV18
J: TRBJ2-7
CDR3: CASSWTGYEQYF

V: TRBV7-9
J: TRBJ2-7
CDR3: CASSHSRQGDYEQYF

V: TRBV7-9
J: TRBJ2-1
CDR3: CASSLGAGSYNEQFF

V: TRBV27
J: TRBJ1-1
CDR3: CASSLLGGGYTEAFF

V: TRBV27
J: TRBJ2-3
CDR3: CASSLRLPTTDTQYF

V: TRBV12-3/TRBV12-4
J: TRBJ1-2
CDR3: CASRRLGVYGYTF

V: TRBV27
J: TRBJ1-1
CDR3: CASRHKPTGDTEAFF

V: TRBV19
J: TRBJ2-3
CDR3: CASSIGSNTRDTQYF

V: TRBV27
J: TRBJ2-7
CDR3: CASSFGEGASEQYF

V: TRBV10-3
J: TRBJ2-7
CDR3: CAISKGTGGLGEQYF

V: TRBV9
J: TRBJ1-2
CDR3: CASSVGRQGRPGYTF

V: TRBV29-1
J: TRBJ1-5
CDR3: CSVGGPGVNQPQHF

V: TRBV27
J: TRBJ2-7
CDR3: CASSHQLAETPYEQYF

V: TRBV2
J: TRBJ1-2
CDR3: CASSVGGAGYGYTF

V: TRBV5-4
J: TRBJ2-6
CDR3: CASSRNRALGANVLTF

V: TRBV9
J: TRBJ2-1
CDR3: CASSVGGGSYNEQFF

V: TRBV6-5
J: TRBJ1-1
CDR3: CASSYSEGVNTEAFF

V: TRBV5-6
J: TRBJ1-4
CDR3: CASSWGTGYEKLFF

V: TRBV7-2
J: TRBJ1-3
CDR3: CASSRQGAGNTIYF

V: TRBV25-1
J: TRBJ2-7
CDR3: CASSHWRGISYEQYF

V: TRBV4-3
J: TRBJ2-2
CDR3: CASSQNSKRLTGELFF

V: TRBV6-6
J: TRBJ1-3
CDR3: CASSKTGEGAGNTIYF

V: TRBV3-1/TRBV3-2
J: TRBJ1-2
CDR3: CASSRDRQGSKTGLRGYGYTF

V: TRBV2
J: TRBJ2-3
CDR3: CASTSAVDTQYF

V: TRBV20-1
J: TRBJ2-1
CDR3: CSASKRGASSYNEQFF

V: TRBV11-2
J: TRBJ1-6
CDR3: CASSLTGGAGFNSPLHF

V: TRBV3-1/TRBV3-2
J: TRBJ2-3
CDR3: CASSQEDRIADTQYF

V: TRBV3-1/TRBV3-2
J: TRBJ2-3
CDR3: CASSQGGGAQYF

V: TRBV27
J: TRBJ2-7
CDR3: CASSRSRSYEQYF

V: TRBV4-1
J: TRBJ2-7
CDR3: CASSQAGVMDEQYF

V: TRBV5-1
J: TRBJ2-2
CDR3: CASSLITGSLELFF

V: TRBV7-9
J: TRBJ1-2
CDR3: CASSLEGQVYGYTF

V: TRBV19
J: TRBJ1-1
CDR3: CASSPMGLGAFF

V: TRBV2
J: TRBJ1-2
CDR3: CASIPGQGTGYTF

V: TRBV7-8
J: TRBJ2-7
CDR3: CASSLYYEQYF

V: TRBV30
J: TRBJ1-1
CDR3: CAWSAGREAFF

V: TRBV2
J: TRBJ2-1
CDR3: CASSGRSGNEQFF

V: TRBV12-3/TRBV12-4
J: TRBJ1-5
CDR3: CASSRPGMPQHF

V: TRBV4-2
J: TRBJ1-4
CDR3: CASSQSLETGVNEKLFF

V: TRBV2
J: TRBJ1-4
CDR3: CATEGGSKEKLFF

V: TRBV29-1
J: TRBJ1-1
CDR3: CSVNRGGTEAFF